A single sample gave rise to the 20 T cell receptor beta chains below, sequenced in a study of technical replicates of blood from several donors. The method was immunoSEQ multiplex PCR; TCRdb's version includes in-frame clones alone and lacks a portion of them. The sample comprises over 55,000 clones, approximately 86% of which are singletons, and approximately 5.1% rests with the top ten. Material for sequencing was PBMCs. These receptor sequences come from a human donor in good health. Some clones in this sample may be carry-over from other donors' samples.

About this clone: An end of the junction differs from the germline gene, which may be a read error. The chain uses TRBV7-9 and TRBJ2-7; weak D call: TRBD1 (5 bases). Germline CDR1 is SEHNR and CDR2 is FQNEAQ (reference sequence). The CDR3 runs to 12 residues. The CDR3 DNA reads as TGTGCCAGCAGCTCCCAGGGTCTCCGGACCTCCTTC. It translates to CASSSQGLRTSF. The full variable domain, with the rest looked up from reference TRBV7-9 and TRBJ2-7, is DTGVSQNPRHKITKRGQNVTFRCDPISEHNRLYWYRQTLGQGPEFLTYFQNEAQLEKSRLLSDRFSAERPKGSFSTLEIQRTEQGDSAMYLCASSSQGLRTSFGPGTRLTVT.

V and J are TRBV4-1 and TRBJ2-3; 13 bases are shared with TRBD2. Unmatched junction bases numbered 6, after V lost 0 bases and J lost 6 bases. Germline CDR1 is MGHRA and CDR2 is YSYEKL. This CDR3 contains 17 residues. CDR3 coding DNA: TGCGCCAGCAGCCAAGATGAGACTAGCGGGGGGTGGGATACGCAGTATTTT. Translated, it gives CASSQDETSGGWDTQYF.

The genes are TRBV4-1 and TRBJ1-1, with D unclear. The CDR3 loop spans 18 amino acids. Germline V gives CDR1 MGHRA, CDR2 YSYEKL. Trimming cost V 0 bases and J 0 bases, with 17 bases left between them. Here the CDR3 DNA reads TGCGCCAGCAGCCAAGATATTGACACAGTAAACATGAACACTGAAGCTTTCTTT. Its translation: CASSQDIDTVNMNTEAFF.

The rearrangement uses TRBV9 and TRBJ2-7, with 8 bases fitting TRBD2. With 4 bases clipped from V and 7 bases from J, the junction kept 4 bases outside the gene matches. CDR1 SGDLS and CDR2 YYNGEE come from the germline V gene. This CDR3 contains 12 residues. CDR3 loop: CASSSGGGEQYF. Written as DNA, the CDR3 is TGTGCCAGCAGCTCCGGCGGGGGGGAGCAGTACTTC.

V and J are TRBV7-2 and TRBJ2-7; D possibly corresponds to TRBD2 (5 bases). This CDR3 has 14 amino acids. Trimming left V 2 bases short and J 0 bases short, with 8 bases between. CDR1 and CDR2 (germline): SGHTA, FQGNSA. CDR3 nucleotide sequence: TGTGCCAGCAGCTTAACGGGAAGCTCCTACGAGCAGTACTTC. The encoded protein is CASSLTGSSYEQYF.

In this sample, this clone turned up once. The chain has TRBV5-4 and TRBJ2-1, with D possibly TRBD2 on 5 matching bases. Germline-derived CDR1 and CDR2 are SGHNT and YYREEE (reference sequence). This CDR3 contains 16 residues. Between the trimmed V and J ends, which lost 0 bases and 0 bases, there was a span of 10 bases. CDR3 DNA: TGTGCCAGCAGCTTGGCCGGGGTGAGCTCCTACAATGAGCAGTTCTTC. Translation gives CASSLAGVSSYNEQFF. The entire variable domain, with the rest obtained from reference TRBV5-4 and TRBJ2-1, is as follows: ETGVTQSPTHLIKTRGQQVTLRCSSQSGHNTVSWYQQALGQGPQFIFQYYREEENGRGNFPPRFSGLQFPNYSSELNVNALELDDSALYLCASSLAGVSSYNEQFFGPGTRLTVL.

This chain uses TRBV7-8 with TRBJ1-6, with TRBD1 identical over 8 bases. The CDR3 sequence is 18 residues long. Germline V gives CDR1 SGHVS, CDR2 FQNEAQ. Unmatched junction bases numbered 9, after V lost 5 bases and J lost 0 bases. CDR3 DNA: TGTGCCAGCAGCCCTCGACAGGGGTCTAGCTCCTATAATTCACCCCTCCACTTT. It encodes CASSPRQGSSSYNSPLHF.

A few counts support this clone. The V call is TRBV4-3, the J call TRBJ2-7; 8 bases are shared with TRBD1. Unmatched junction bases numbered 14, after V lost 3 bases and J lost 7 bases. This CDR3 is 16 amino acids long. Germline CDR1 is LGHNA and CDR2 is YSLEER. The CDR3 spells CASSQVIASGGSEQYF. As DNA, the CDR3 is TGCGCCAGCAGCCAGGTCATCGCGTCAGGGGGCTCGGAGCAGTACTTC.

The chain employs TRBV9 and TRBJ1-2; 9 bases are a match to TRBD1. CDR1 SGDLS and CDR2 YYNGEE come from the germline V gene. This CDR3 region has 16 residues. V shed 0 bases and J 8 bases; nucleotides not matched to a gene: 11. Here the CDR3 reads CASSVGDRGNSMGYTF. The CDR3 DNA reads as TGTGCCAGCAGCGTAGGAGACAGGGGGAATTCTATGGGCTACACCTTC.

The chain uses TRBV11-2 and TRBJ1-5; maybe TRBD1 (5 bases). The CDR3 runs to 13 residues. CDR1 and CDR2 from the germline V gene are SGHAT and FQNNGV. V was pared by 3 bases and J by 6 bases, with 9 bases between. Here the CDR3 reads CASSLNQGQPQHF. The CDR3 DNA follows: TGTGCCAGCAGCTTGAATCAGGGTCAGCCCCAGCATTTT.

This clone came up a few times. The gene calls are TRBV27 and TRBJ2-7, with TRBD1 as a possible D gene (5 bases). The CDR3 has 16 amino acids. Germline V CDR1 and CDR2: MNHEY, SMNVEV (reference sequence). V gave up 4 bases and J gave up 4 bases, with 20 bases separating them. CDR3 sequence reads: CASSSRMGRVGYEQYF. The DNA for the CDR3 is TGTGCCAGCAGTTCCAGAATGGGCAGGGTAGGGTACGAGCAGTACTTC.

The chain is built from TRBV5-4 and TRBJ2-3; perhaps TRBD1 as D (6 bases). Germline loops: CDR1 SGHNT, CDR2 YYREEE (reference sequence). The CDR3 is made up of 16 amino acids. The V gene lost 4 bases and the J gene lost 0 bases, with 15 bases spanning the gap. CDR3 nucleotide sequence: TGTGCCAGCAGCCGAGGGGGACATAGTAGCACAGATACGCAGTATTTT. As protein: CASSRGGHSSTDTQYF.

This clone appeared once. This rearrangement joins TRBV7-6 to TRBJ2-7, with 7 nucleotides matching TRBD2. The CDR3 is made up of 16 amino acids. Losses at the gene ends were 0 bases for V and 1 base for J; bases not matched to a gene: 6. Germline V gene data show CDR1 as SGHVS and CDR2 as FNYEAQ. The CDR3 here is CASSLARSAGSYEQYF. DNA for the CDR3: TGTGCCAGCAGCTTAGCGCGATCAGCGGGGTCCTACGAGCAGTACTTC. The whole variable domain, filled in from reference TRBV7-6 and TRBJ2-7, reads GAGVSQSPRYKVTKRGQDVALRCDPISGHVSLYWYRQALGQGPEFLTYFNYEAQQDKSGLPNDRFSAERPEGSISTLTIQRTEQRDSAMYRCASSLARSAGSYEQYFGPGTRLTVT.

This clone was counted once. The V gene is TRBV9, the J gene TRBJ2-7, with D possibly matching TRBD2 (6 bases). Trimming stripped 6 bases from V and 3 bases from J, with 16 bases between. Germline values: CDR1 SGDLS, CDR2 YYNGEE. The CDR3 covers 14 residues. The CDR3 DNA reads as TGTGCCAGCAAGGAGGGACCGGACTTCTACGAGCAGTACTTC. Residues: CASKEGPDFYEQYF.

The V gene is TRBV2, the J gene TRBJ1-2; D not resolved. This CDR3 contains 13 residues. With 7 bases removed from V and 10 bases from J, the gap between germline ends came to 19 bases. CDR1 SNHLY and CDR2 FYNNEI come from the germline V gene. CDR3 in amino acids: CASTPGLNLDYTF. CDR3 coding DNA: TGTGCCAGCACCCCTGGACTGAATCTTGACTACACCTTC.

The chain couples TRBV30 to TRBJ2-3; D might be TRBD2 (5 bases). CDR1 and CDR2 (germline): GTSNPN, SVGIG (reference sequence). The CDR3 has 14 amino acids. Trimming removed 3 bases from V and 6 bases from J, with 16 bases in between. CDR3 bases: TGTGCCTGGAGAGGGCTAGCTGGTTGGGATACGCAGTATTTT. Translation gives CAWRGLAGWDTQYF. Variable domain in full (rest from reference TRBV30 and TRBJ2-3): SQTIHQWPATLVQPVGSPLSLECTVEGTSNPNLYWYRQAAGRGLQLLFYSVGIGQISSEVPQNLSASRPQDRQFILSSKKLLLSDSGFYLCAWRGLAGWDTQYFGPGTRLTVL.

V is TRBV6-6 and J is TRBJ1-2; no definite D call. This CDR3 has 14 residues. CDR1 is MNHNY, CDR2 SVGAGI, per germline (reference sequence). Trimming shortened V by 5 bases and J by 4 bases, and 14 bases separated the two germline ends. CDR3 sequence (DNA): TGTGCCAGCAGTACGCAGACGGGAGTCTATGGCTACACCTTC. It yields the protein CASSTQTGVYGYTF.

In DNA, the CDR3 is TGCAGTGGTGGGGGGCAAGAGACCCAGTACTTC. This translates into CSGGGQETQYF. The gene calls are TRBV20-1 and TRBJ2-5; a possible D gene is TRBD2 (6 bases). The CDR3 spans 11 residues. Germline V lookup: CDR1 DFQATT, CDR2 SNEGSKA (reference sequence). The V end was cut by 7 bases, the J end by 2 bases, with 8 bases between.

This clone was counted a single time. The V and J genes are TRBV5-8 and TRBJ1-5; 7 bases line up with TRBD1. The CDR3 runs 12 residues. The germline CDR1 and CDR2 sequences are SGHTS and YDEGEE. With V trimmed by 9 bases and J by 2 bases, 2 bases remained unmatched. The CDR3 DNA follows: TGTGCCACCGGACAGGGCAATCAGCCCCAGCATTTT. This codes for CATGQGNQPQHF.

V is TRBV4-1 and J is TRBJ1-4, with D hard to call. Germline-derived CDR1 and CDR2 are MGHRA and YSYEKL. The germline V and J ends were trimmed by 3 bases and 8 bases, with 16 bases remaining between them. CDR3 length: 15 residues. CDR3 residues: CASSHPSLGGEKLFF. The DNA for the CDR3 is TGCGCCAGCAGCCATCCGAGCCTGGGAGGGGAAAAACTGTTTTTT.